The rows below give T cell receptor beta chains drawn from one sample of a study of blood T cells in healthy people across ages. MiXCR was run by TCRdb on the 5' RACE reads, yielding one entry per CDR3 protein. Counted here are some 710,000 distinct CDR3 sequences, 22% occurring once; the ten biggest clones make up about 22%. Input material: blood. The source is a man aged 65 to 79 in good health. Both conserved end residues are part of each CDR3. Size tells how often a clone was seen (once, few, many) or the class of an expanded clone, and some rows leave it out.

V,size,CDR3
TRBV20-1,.,CGARDFRAGVPYEQYF
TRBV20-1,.,CSARDPSGGYNEQFF
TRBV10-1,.,CASSEFQGNTEAFF
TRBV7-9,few,CASSLQLAEAFF
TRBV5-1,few,CASSSPGIGNYGYTF
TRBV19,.,CASSIEEGRIDTGELFF
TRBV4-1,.,CASSQGAELYSGNTIYF
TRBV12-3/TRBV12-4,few,CASSLGTSGGALEYF
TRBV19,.,CASSKQGVTYEQYF
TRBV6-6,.,CASQGPYEQYF
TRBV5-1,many,CASSLEAQLDGYTF
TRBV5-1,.,CASSLVKSDTQYF
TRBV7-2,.,CASSLASVSSQPQHF
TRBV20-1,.,CSARGQIGGLAGKNEQFF
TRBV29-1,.,CSVRDRGGQPQHF
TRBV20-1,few,CREAGSAVYGYTF
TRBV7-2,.,CASSSGLAGKETQYF
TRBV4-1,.,CASSQDGRGGPKNIQYF
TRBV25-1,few,CASSAHPGTGGRDTQYF
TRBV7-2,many,CASSLMGGAPRIAFF
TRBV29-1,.,CSVTFLDGGTEAFF
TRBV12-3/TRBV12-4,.,CASTQVGNAEAFF
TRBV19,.,CATTPGQGSVALREQFF
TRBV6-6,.,CASSYGGAKNIQYF
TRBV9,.,CASSVLGSGAITDTQYF
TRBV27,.,CASSLDRGLYNEQYF
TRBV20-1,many,CSAGTGGTDTQYF
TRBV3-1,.,CASSTTPGDTDTQYF
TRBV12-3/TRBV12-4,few,CASTPNRGYEQYF
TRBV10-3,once,CAISGPPVYGYTF
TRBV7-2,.,CASSLGGGQQYGYTF